Listed below are T cell receptor beta chains from one sample, sequenced in a study of T cells in Graves' hyperthyroidism and ophthalmopathy. TCRdb processed the multiplex PCR reads anew with MiXCR; each CDR3 protein has one entry. The data hold 490,000 or so distinct CDR3 sequences, with about 20% observed a single time. The sequencing sample was made of blood. The receptors derive from a woman in her seventies with Graves' ophthalmopathy. Each CDR3 is given with its conserved first and last residue. The order of the fields is D gene, clone size, J gene, V gene, CDR3 protein, CDR3 DNA. A D gene is named only where the DNA matches it firmly. Clone size is stated in some rows and not others, as once, few, many or a class when expanded.

TRBD2 | - | TRBJ2-2 | TRBV10-1 | CASSKTSGYTGELFF | TGCGCCAGCAGTAAGACTAGCGGATACACCGGGGAGCTGTTTTTT
TRBD1 | - | TRBJ2-1 | TRBV20-1 | CSAKSRQGESYNEQFF | TGCAGTGCTAAATCCAGACAGGGGGAGTCCTACAATGAGCAGTTCTTC
TRBD1 | - | TRBJ2-5 | TRBV29-1 | CSAGGQGDGTQYF | TGCAGCGCTGGGGGACAGGGGGACGGGACCCAGTACTTC
- | few | TRBJ2-7 | TRBV5-1 | CASIDGTPGRYEQYF | TGCGCCAGCATCGACGGGACTCCAGGGCGCTACGAGCAGTACTTC
TRBD1 | few | TRBJ1-6 | TRBV5-1 | CASSFRQGDSPLHF | TGCGCCAGCAGCTTTAGACAGGGGGATTCACCCCTCCACTTT
TRBD2 | - | TRBJ2-3 | TRBV20-1 | CSAQPGLAVISTDTQYF | TGCAGTGCTCAACCGGGACTAGCGGTTATTAGCACAGATACGCAGTATTTT
- | - | TRBJ2-2 | TRBV2 | CASRLETGELFF | TGTGCCAGCAGGTTAGAAACCGGGGAGCTGTTTTTT
- | few | TRBJ1-6 | TRBV30 | CAWSRTERGPLHF | TGTGCCTGGAGCAGGACGGAGCGTGGCCCCCTCCACTTT
- | many | TRBJ2-7 | TRBV6-5 | CASSYSGVHSYEQYF | TGTGCCAGCAGTTACTCTGGGGTACACTCCTACGAGCAGTACTTC
- | - | TRBJ2-5 | TRBV7-2 | CATQQGGGQETQYF | TGTGCCACCCAACAGGGAGGGGGCCAAGAGACCCAGTACTTC
TRBD2 | many | TRBJ2-1 | TRBV2 | CASSDGLAAYNEQFF | TGTGCCAGCAGTGACGGACTAGCGGCCTACAATGAGCAGTTCTTC
TRBD2 | many | TRBJ2-5 | TRBV7-2 | CASSQGLAGGRETQYF | TGTGCCAGCAGTCAAGGACTAGCGGGAGGACGGGAGACCCAGTACTTC
TRBD2 | few | TRBJ2-2 | TRBV27 | CASSAGTSGSGELFF | TGTGCCAGCAGTGCTGGGACTAGCGGTTCCGGGGAGCTGTTTTTT
TRBD1 | many | TRBJ1-2 | TRBV27 | CASRPKGQGWYGYTF | TGTGCCAGCAGACCGAAAGGACAGGGGTGGTATGGCTACACCTTC
- | - | TRBJ2-5 | TRBV9 | CASSVDSMFLGREQETQYF | TGTGCCAGCAGCGTAGATTCGATGTTTCTGGGGCGTGAGCAAGAGACCCAGTACTTC
TRBD1 | - | TRBJ1-1 | TRBV6-2/TRBV6-3 | CASNPTGGGPEAFF | TGTGCCAGCAATCCCACAGGGGGCGGCCCTGAAGCTTTCTTT
- | - | TRBJ1-5 | TRBV20-1 | CSAPKSWGIQDQPQHF | TGCAGTGCTCCTAAATCCTGGGGAATTCAAGACCAGCCCCAGCATTTT
TRBD2 | - | TRBJ2-7 | TRBV3-1 | CASSQAGGSYEQYF | TGTGCCAGCAGCCAAGCGGGAGGGTCTTACGAGCAGTACTTC
TRBD1 | - | TRBJ1-1 | TRBV19 | CASSIGTGGTEAFF | TGTGCCAGTAGTATAGGAACAGGGGGCACTGAAGCTTTCTTT
TRBD2 | - | TRBJ2-7 | TRBV5-1 | CASSLGILAGSYEQYF | TGCGCCAGCAGCCTCGGTATACTAGCGGGATCCTACGAGCAGTACTTC
- | many | TRBJ2-7 | TRBV7-8 | CASSPTLGPYEQYF | TGTGCCAGCAGCCCGACACTGGGCCCCTACGAGCAGTACTTC
TRBD2 | many | TRBJ2-1 | TRBV6-2/TRBV6-3 | CASSYTSGSLNEQFF | TGTGCCAGCAGTTACACTAGCGGGAGTTTAAATGAGCAGTTCTTC
- | - | TRBJ2-1 | TRBV3-1 | CASSATEYNEQFF | TGTGCCAGCAGCGCCACGGAGTACAATGAGCAGTTCTTC
TRBD1 | - | TRBJ2-2 | TRBV10-3 | CTISEGATGELFF | TGTACCATCAGTGAGGGGGCGACCGGGGAGCTGTTTTTT
- | few | TRBJ2-3 | TRBV19 | CASSAYRVRRDTQYF | TGTGCCAGTAGTGCCTACAGGGTGAGGAGAGATACGCAGTATTTT
- | few | TRBJ1-1 | TRBV6-1 | CASQTHTNAEAFF | TGTGCCAGCCAGACACACACCAACGCTGAAGCTTTCTTT
- | - | TRBJ1-2 | TRBV6-4 | CASSEFYKGYGYTF | TGTGCCAGCAGTGAGTTCTACAAGGGTTATGGCTACACCTTC
- | - | TRBJ2-3 | TRBV9 | CASSVVSGTRGTDTQYF | TGTGCCAGCAGCGTAGTTTCCGGGACCCGAGGGACAGATACGCAGTATTTT
TRBD2 | - | TRBJ2-7 | TRBV7-6 | CASSTLASGNSYEQYF | TGTGCCAGCAGCACTCTCGCTAGCGGGAACTCCTACGAGCAGTACTTC
TRBD2 | few | TRBJ2-7 | TRBV29-1 | CSVAGTSPYEQYF | TGCAGCGTAGCCGGGACTAGCCCCTACGAGCAGTACTTC
TRBD1 | - | TRBJ2-7 | TRBV3-1 | CASSQGQGFLYEQYF | TGTGCCAGCAGCCAAGGACAGGGGTTTTTATACGAGCAGTACTTC
- | few | TRBJ2-7 | TRBV5-6 | CASSFSGAGEQYF | TGTGCCAGCAGCTTTTCAGGGGCAGGTGAGCAGTACTTC
TRBD1 | few | TRBJ1-4 | TRBV5-1 | CASSLRTGIFEKLFF | TGCGCCAGCAGCTTACGGACAGGGATTTTTGAAAAACTGTTTTTT
TRBD1 | few | TRBJ1-5 | TRBV6-1 | CASSPIGTGNQPQHF | TGTGCCAGCTCTCCGATTGGGACAGGGAATCAGCCCCAGCATTTT
TRBD2 | few | TRBJ2-5 | TRBV20-1 | CSAARLAGALETQYF | TGCAGTGCCGCAAGACTAGCGGGAGCTCTAGAGACCCAGTACTTC
- | many | TRBJ1-2 | TRBV11-2 | CASSLVQGSGYTF | TGTGCCAGCAGCTTAGTTCAGGGTAGTGGCTACACCTTC
- | - | TRBJ2-7 | TRBV20-1 | CSASPFQGGTYEQYF | TGCAGTGCTAGCCCCTTTCAGGGGGGGACCTACGAGCAGTACTTC
TRBD2 | - | TRBJ2-1 | TRBV6-2/TRBV6-3 | CASMMTSGLDIYNEQFF | TGTGCCAGCATGATGACTAGCGGACTTGACATTTACAATGAGCAGTTCTTC
- | many | TRBJ2-6 | TRBV12-3/TRBV12-4 | CASSFHQGSGSGANVLTF | TGTGCCAGCAGTTTTCACCAGGGATCGGGATCTGGGGCCAACGTCCTGACTTTC
- | few | TRBJ1-2 | TRBV7-2 | CASSDGYGYTF | TGTGCCAGCAGCGACGGCTATGGCTACACCTTC
TRBD1 | few | TRBJ1-1 | TRBV30 | CAWVGQMNTEAFF | TGTGCCTGGGTGGGACAGATGAACACTGAAGCTTTCTTT
- | - | TRBJ1-2 | TRBV6-9 | CASSYSKTAWGYTF | TGTGCCAGCAGTTACTCGAAAACCGCGTGGGGCTACACCTTC
- | few | TRBJ2-2 | TRBV5-1 | CASSVEGLNTGELFF | TGCGCCAGCAGCGTAGAAGGTCTGAACACCGGGGAGCTGTTTTTT
TRBD1 | few | TRBJ1-4 | TRBV6-5 | CASSYSGTGEKLFF | TGTGCCAGCAGTTACTCGGGGACAGGCGAAAAACTGTTTTTT
TRBD1 | few | TRBJ2-1 | TRBV19 | CASSNGPGQGYNEQFF | TGTGCCAGTAGTAACGGCCCGGGACAGGGATACAATGAGCAGTTCTTC
TRBD2 | few | TRBJ2-1 | TRBV2 | CASSKLAGNEQFF | TGTGCCAGCAGCAAACTAGCGGGCAATGAGCAGTTCTTC
- | few | TRBJ2-5 | TRBV18 | CASSSSLQETQYF | TGTGCCAGCTCATCCAGTTTGCAAGAGACCCAGTACTTC
TRBD2 | - | TRBJ2-7 | TRBV4-1 | CASSQSGLAVREQYF | TGCGCCAGCAGCCAATCGGGACTAGCAGTACGCGAGCAGTACTTC
- | few | TRBJ2-7 | TRBV6-1 | CASSPRSATYEQYF | TGTGCCAGCAGTCCCCGGTCGGCTACCTACGAGCAGTACTTC
- | few | TRBJ2-2 | TRBV2 | CASARLGIDTGELFF | TGTGCCAGCGCCCGACTAGGGATAGACACCGGGGAGCTGTTTTTT
- | - | TRBJ1-2 | TRBV9 | CASSVVGRGSYGYTF | TGTGCCAGCAGCGTAGTCGGACGGGGATCTTATGGCTACACCTTC
- | many | TRBJ2-2 | TRBV11-3 | CASKKAGGAGELFF | TGTGCCAGCAAGAAGGCAGGGGGGGCCGGGGAGCTGTTTTTT
- | few | TRBJ2-2 | TRBV5-1 | CASSFKSTNTGELFF | TGCGCCAGCAGCTTCAAAAGTACGAACACCGGGGAGCTGTTTTTT